A selection of T cell receptor beta chains follows, all from one sample in a study of molecular identifiers for immune sequencing clone quantification. TCRdb analysed the PCR reads with MiXCR anew, one entry per CDR3 protein. The repertoire consists of over 600,000 distinct CDR3 sequences, with less than 20% occurring once and the leading ten covering roughly 0.85%. The sample was naive CD8+ T cells from blood, with Jurkat cell RNA spiked in. The receptors were sampled from a human donor in good health. Some libraries in this study had Jurkat cell RNA spiked in. CDR3s leave out the opening cysteine and the closing phenylalanine or tryptophan.

v_gene: TRBV7-9; j_gene: TRBJ2-7; CDR3aa: ASSPDLMYEQY
v_gene: TRBV5-1; j_gene: TRBJ2-1; CDR3aa: ASSLERGPYNEQF
v_gene: TRBV9; j_gene: TRBJ1-6; CDR3aa: AGSETGEYNSPLH
v_gene: TRBV11-2; j_gene: TRBJ2-7; CDR3aa: ASSPQGGQGAYEQY
v_gene: TRBV12-5; j_gene: TRBJ2-3; CDR3aa: ASGTGQGEDTQY
v_gene: TRBV4-1; j_gene: TRBJ1-1; CDR3aa: ASSQGPGGGRNTEAF
v_gene: TRBV5-4; j_gene: TRBJ2-7; CDR3aa: ASSLLGVRSYEQY
v_gene: TRBV28; j_gene: TRBJ2-3; CDR3aa: ASSKQGAILRDTQY
v_gene: TRBV4-3; j_gene: TRBJ1-1; CDR3aa: ASSQYKADTEAF
v_gene: TRBV12-3/TRBV12-4; j_gene: TRBJ1-2; CDR3aa: ASSLAGTAYGYT
v_gene: TRBV23-1; j_gene: TRBJ2-2; CDR3aa: ASSQSMAGGLFGELF
v_gene: TRBV7-3; j_gene: TRBJ2-1; CDR3aa: ASSPLTGAGNEQF
v_gene: TRBV20-1; j_gene: TRBJ2-1; CDR3aa: SARVEAGVYNEQF
v_gene: TRBV27; j_gene: TRBJ1-1; CDR3aa: ASSRVQNTEAF
v_gene: TRBV10-2; j_gene: TRBJ2-7; CDR3aa: ASSEDRVEDEQY
v_gene: TRBV20-1; j_gene: TRBJ2-7; CDR3aa: SARLGVAYEQY
v_gene: TRBV6-5; j_gene: TRBJ1-1; CDR3aa: ASSYYGDTEAF
v_gene: TRBV29-1; j_gene: TRBJ2-3; CDR3aa: SVVVDTQY
v_gene: TRBV7-6; j_gene: TRBJ2-7; CDR3aa: ASSLYSSSGGYEQY
v_gene: TRBV7-6; j_gene: TRBJ2-1; CDR3aa: ASSLLDERGNEQF
v_gene: TRBV29-1; j_gene: TRBJ2-5; CDR3aa: SVDGGIAGDETQY
v_gene: TRBV7-2; j_gene: TRBJ2-1; CDR3aa: ASSFSGTSYNEQF
v_gene: TRBV5-1; j_gene: TRBJ2-4; CDR3aa: ASSLEGLAGVPY
v_gene: TRBV27; j_gene: TRBJ2-5; CDR3aa: ASSLYMAGPQETQY
v_gene: TRBV4-1; j_gene: TRBJ1-2; CDR3aa: ASSHTGTGAHYGYT
v_gene: TRBV18; j_gene: TRBJ1-1; CDR3aa: ASSSYGVTDTEAF
v_gene: TRBV7-6; j_gene: TRBJ1-1; CDR3aa: ASSSDPNSEAF
v_gene: TRBV6-2/TRBV6-3; j_gene: TRBJ1-2; CDR3aa: ASSTRDRGSNYGYT
v_gene: TRBV11-2; j_gene: TRBJ1-4; CDR3aa: ASSLEETATNEKLF
v_gene: TRBV4-3; j_gene: TRBJ1-4; CDR3aa: ASSQKGTVATNEKLF
v_gene: TRBV5-6; j_gene: TRBJ2-3; CDR3aa: ASSLYRDLPDTQY